These T cell receptor beta chains were read from a single sample in a study of cytomegalovirus exposure and HLA in healthy donors. Profiled with immunoSEQ multiplex PCR; TCRdb holds only in-frame clones, not every one. The sample has approximately 280,000 clones; around 86% are singletons. The material sequenced was PBMCs. The receptors here all came from a woman aged 18 to 35 in good health and CMV-seronegative. The CDR3 runs from the conserved cysteine through the conserved F or W. Fields, in order: CDR3 protein, CDR3 length, J gene, V gene.

CASNQGHSGSYEQYF 15 TRBJ2-7 TRBV27
CASSEGQGLSYGYTF 15 TRBJ1-2 TRBV6-1
CASSQEYQPQHF 12 TRBJ1-5 TRBV18
CASTLNTEAFF 11 TRBJ1-1 TRBV6-1
CASSEGTGEVGELFF 15 TRBJ2-2 TRBV28
CASSFTTSTGELFF 14 TRBJ2-2 TRBV28
CASSLARLAGNQETQYF 17 TRBJ2-5 TRBV7-8
CSPRQETARNTDTEAFF 17 TRBJ1-1 TRBV29-1
CASSFSGRGTEAFF 14 TRBJ1-1 TRBV7-2
CASSPTGPHGYTF 13 TRBJ1-2 TRBV6-5
CASRVTSAVETQYF 14 TRBJ2-5 TRBV19